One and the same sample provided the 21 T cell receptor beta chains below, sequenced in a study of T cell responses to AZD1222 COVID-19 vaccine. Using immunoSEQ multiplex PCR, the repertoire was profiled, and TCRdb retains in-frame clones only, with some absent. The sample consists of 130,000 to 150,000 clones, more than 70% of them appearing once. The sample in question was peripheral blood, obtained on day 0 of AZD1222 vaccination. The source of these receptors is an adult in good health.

CDR3 residues: CAWKVGTGANVLTF. CDR3 nucleotides: TGTGCCTGGAAGGTGGGAACTGGGGCCAACGTCCTGACTTTC. This chain uses TRBV30 with TRBJ2-6; D unresolved. This CDR3 region has 14 residues. The germline V gene encodes CDR1 GTSNPN and CDR2 SVGIG (reference sequence). The V and J ends lost 4 bases and 2 bases respectively, with 9 bases between them.

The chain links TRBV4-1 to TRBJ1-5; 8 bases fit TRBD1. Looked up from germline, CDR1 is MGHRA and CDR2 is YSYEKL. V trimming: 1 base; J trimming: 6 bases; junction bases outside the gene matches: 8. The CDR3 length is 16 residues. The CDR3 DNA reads TGCGCCAGCAGCCAAGCCCGCGGACAGGGAAGTCAGCCCCAGCATTTT. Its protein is CASSQARGQGSQPQHF.

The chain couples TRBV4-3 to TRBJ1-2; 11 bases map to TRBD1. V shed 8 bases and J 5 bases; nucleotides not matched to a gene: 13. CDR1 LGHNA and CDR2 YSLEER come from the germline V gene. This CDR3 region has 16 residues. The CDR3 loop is CASARTGQGGLYGYTF. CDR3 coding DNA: TGCGCCAGCGCGAGGACGGGACAGGGGGGACTTTATGGCTACACCTTC.

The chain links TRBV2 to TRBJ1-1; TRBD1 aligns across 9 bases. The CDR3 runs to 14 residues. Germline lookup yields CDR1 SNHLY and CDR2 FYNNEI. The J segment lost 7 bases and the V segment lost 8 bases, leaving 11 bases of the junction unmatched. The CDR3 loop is CASPPGTGKGEAFF. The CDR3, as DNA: TGTGCCAGCCCCCCAGGGACAGGGAAAGGTGAAGCTTTCTTT.

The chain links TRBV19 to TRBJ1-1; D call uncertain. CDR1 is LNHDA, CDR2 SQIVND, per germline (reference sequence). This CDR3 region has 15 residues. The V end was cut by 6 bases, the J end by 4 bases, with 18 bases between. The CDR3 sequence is CASRSVGGLGTEAFF. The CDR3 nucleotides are TGTGCCAGTAGGAGCGTAGGAGGGCTCGGCACTGAAGCTTTCTTT.

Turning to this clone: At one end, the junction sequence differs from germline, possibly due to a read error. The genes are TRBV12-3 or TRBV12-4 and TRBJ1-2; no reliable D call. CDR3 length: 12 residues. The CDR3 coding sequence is TGTGCCAGCAGCTTAGTCGCGGGTGGTTACACCTTC. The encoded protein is CASSLVAGGYTF.

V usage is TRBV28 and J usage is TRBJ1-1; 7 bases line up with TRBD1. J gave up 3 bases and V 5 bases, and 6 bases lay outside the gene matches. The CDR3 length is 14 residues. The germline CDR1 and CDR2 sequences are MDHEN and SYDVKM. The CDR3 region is CASSTQGEYTEAFF. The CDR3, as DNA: TGTGCCAGCAGTACCCAGGGGGAGTACACTGAAGCTTTCTTT.

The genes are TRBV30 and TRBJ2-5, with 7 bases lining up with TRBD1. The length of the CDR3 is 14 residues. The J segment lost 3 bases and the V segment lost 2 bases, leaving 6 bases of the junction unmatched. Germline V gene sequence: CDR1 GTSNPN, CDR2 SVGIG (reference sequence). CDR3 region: CAWSRKGQEETQYF. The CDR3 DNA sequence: TGTGCCTGGAGTCGGAAAGGACAGGAAGAGACCCAGTACTTC.

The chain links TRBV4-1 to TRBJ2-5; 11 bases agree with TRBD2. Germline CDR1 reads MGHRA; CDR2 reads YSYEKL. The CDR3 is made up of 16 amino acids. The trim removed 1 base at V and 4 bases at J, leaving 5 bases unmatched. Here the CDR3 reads CASSQASGGSRETQYF. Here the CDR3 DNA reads TGCGCCAGCAGCCAAGCTAGCGGGGGGTCTCGAGAGACCCAGTACTTC.

CDR3 in amino acids: CASRDRERNTEAFF. The CDR3 bases are TGTGCCAGCAGGGACAGGGAGAGGAACACTGAAGCTTTCTTT. The chain combines TRBV28 with TRBJ1-1; 8 bases are shared with TRBD1. CDR3 length: 14 residues. Germline trimming cut 6 bases from V and 1 base from J; bases unmatched to any gene: 4. The germline gives CDR1 MDHEN, CDR2 SYDVKM.

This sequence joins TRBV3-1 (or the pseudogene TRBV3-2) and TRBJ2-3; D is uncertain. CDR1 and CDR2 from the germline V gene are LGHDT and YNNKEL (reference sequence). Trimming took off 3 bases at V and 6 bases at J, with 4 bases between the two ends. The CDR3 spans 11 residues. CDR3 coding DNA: TGTGCCAGCAGCCAGAGTGATACGCAGTATTTT. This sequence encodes CASSQSDTQYF.

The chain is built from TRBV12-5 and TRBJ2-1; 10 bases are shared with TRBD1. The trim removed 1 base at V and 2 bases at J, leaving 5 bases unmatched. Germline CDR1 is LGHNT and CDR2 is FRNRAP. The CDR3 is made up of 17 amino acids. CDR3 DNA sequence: TGTGCTAGTGGTTTGGACCCCGGGACAGGGGCCTACAATGAGCAGTTCTTC. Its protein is CASGLDPGTGAYNEQFF.

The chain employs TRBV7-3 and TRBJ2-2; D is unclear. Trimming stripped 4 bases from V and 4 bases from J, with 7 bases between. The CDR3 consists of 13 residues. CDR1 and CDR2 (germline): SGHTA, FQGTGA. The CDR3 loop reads CASSSDFTGELFF. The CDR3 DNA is TGTGCCAGCAGCTCAGACTTCACCGGGGAGCTGTTTTTT.

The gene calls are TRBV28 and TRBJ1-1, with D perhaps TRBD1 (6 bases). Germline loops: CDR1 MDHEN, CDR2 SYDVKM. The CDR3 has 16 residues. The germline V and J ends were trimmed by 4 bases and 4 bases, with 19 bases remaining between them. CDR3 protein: CASSSRGRGFGTEAFF. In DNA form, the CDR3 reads TGTGCCAGCAGTTCTCGAGGGAGGGGGTTTGGCACTGAAGCTTTCTTT.

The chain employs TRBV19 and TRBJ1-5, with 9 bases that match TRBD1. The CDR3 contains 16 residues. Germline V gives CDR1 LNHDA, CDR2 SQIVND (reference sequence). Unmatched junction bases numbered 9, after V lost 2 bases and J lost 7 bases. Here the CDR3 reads CASSITYRQGEQPQHF. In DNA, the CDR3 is TGTGCCAGTAGTATAACCTACCGACAGGGGGAGCAGCCCCAGCATTTT.

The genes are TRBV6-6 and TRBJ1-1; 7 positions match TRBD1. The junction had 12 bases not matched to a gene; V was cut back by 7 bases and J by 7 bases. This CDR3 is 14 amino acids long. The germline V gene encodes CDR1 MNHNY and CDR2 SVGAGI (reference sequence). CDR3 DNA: TGTGCCAGCACCCCCGCATTCCGGGACAGTGAAGCTTTCTTT. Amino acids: CASTPAFRDSEAFF.

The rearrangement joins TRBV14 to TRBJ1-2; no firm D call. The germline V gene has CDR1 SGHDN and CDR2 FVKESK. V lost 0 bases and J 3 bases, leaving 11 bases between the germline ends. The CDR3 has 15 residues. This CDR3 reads CASSQDGVGYYGYTF. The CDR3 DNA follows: TGTGCCAGCAGCCAAGATGGTGTGGGGTACTATGGCTACACCTTC.

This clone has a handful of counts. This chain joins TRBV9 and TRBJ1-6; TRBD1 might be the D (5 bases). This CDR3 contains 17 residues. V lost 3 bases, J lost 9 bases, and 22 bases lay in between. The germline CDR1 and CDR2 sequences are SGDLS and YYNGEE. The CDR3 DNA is TGTGCCAGCAGCGGACACCCGACCCTTTCGAGGGGTTCACCCCTCCACTTT. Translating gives CASSGHPTLSRGSPLHF.

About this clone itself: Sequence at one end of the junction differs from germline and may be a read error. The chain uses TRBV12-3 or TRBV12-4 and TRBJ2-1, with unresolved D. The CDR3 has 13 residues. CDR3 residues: CASSFNSHNEQFF. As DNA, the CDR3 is TGTGCCAGCAGTTTCAACTCCCACAATGAGCAGTTCTTC.

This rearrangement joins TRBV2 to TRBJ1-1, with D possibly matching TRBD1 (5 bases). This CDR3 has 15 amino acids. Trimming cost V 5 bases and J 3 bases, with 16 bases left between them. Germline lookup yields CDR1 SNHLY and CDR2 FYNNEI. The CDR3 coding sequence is TGTGCCAGCAGTCAAAATGCCTTGGGGCACACTGAAGCTTTCTTT. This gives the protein CASSQNALGHTEAFF.

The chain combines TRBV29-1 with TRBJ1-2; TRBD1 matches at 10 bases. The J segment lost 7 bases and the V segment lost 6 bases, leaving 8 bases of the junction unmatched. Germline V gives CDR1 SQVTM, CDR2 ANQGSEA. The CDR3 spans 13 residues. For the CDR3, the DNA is TGCAGCGTCGACAGGGGGCAGACAGGTGGCTACACCTTC. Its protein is CSVDRGQTGGYTF.